This TCR beta chain was observed in a study of breast tumors, draining lymph nodes, adjacent tissues. Points from the study as a whole: The lymph node origin of tumor T cells was framed as consistent with a hypothesis, not demonstrated. Data fit most tumor T cells coming from lymph node, expanding in tumor. Tumors had less TCR diversity than lymph nodes, more than nontumor tissue.

V gave up 7 bases and J gave up 2 bases; unmatched junction bases: 18. CDR3 size: 18 residues. Germline V gives CDR1 SGDLS, CDR2 YYNGEE. TCRdb reprocessed the multiplex PCR reads via MiXCR and lists one record per CDR3 protein. The table lists about 200,000 distinct CDR3 sequences, 31% of them singletons. This clonotype was counted a few times. What it binds is unknown. This may arise from a read error, as a much more abundant clone is one base away. Samples came from axillary lymph nodes draining the breast cancer. This rearrangement joins TRBV9 to TRBJ2-7; TRBD2 agrees at 10 bases. The specimen sequenced was axillary lymph node tissue. The sequence was collected from a female donor with breast cancer. Some clones in this sample may be carry-over from other donors' samples. CDR3 loop: CASGPPVASGRAAYEQYF. The CDR3 DNA sequence: TGTGCCAGCGGCCCCCCGGTGGCTAGCGGGAGAGCGGCCTACGAGCAGTACTTC. Looking up the rest from reference TRBV9 and TRBJ2-7 gives the full variable domain: DSGVTQTPKHLITATGQRVTLRCSPRSGDLSVYWYQQSLDQGLQFLIQYYNGEERAKGNILERFSAQQFPDLHSELNLSSLELGDSALYFCASGPPVASGRAAYEQYFGPGTRLTVT.